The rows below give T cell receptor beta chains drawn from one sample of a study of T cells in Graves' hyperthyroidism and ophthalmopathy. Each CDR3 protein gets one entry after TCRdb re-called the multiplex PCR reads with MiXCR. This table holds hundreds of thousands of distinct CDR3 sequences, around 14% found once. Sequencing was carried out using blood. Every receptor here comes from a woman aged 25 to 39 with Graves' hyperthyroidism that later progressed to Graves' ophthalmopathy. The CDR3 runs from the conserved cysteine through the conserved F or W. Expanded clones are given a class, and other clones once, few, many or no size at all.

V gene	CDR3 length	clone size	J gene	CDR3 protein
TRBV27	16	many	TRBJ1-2	CASSTIGQAANYGYTF
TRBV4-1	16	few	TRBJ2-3	CASSQVYGIGTDTQYF
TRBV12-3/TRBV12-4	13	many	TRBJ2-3	CASRSTSGRTQYF
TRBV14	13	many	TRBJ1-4	CASSQPTGEKLFF
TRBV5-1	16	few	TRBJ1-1	CASSWGGGGANTEAFF
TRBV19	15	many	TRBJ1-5	CASNALTGRNQPQHF
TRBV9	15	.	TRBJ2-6	CASRGQGSGANVLTF
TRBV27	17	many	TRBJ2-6	CASWTGDFQSGANVLTF
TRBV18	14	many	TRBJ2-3	CASSNRELTDTQYF
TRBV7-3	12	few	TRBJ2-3	CASSFRDDTQYF
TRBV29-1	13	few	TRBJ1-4	CSVVGQGGEKLFF
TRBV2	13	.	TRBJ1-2	CASEKGGDHGYTF
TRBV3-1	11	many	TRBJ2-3	CASSQADTQYF
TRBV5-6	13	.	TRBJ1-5	CASSFGTPQPQHF
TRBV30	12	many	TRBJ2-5	CAWTQGTETQYF
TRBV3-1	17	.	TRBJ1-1	CASSPRGGPTMNTEAFF